A selection of T cell receptor beta chains follows, all from one sample in a study of Ad26.COV2.S vaccination and SARS-CoV-2 variants. Generated by immunoSEQ multiplex PCR, the TCRdb table keeps only in-frame clones and is missing some. The data show roughly 680,000 clones, around 90% seen once. The sample here was peripheral blood, taken in a trial of Ad26.COV2.S vaccine versus placebo. The receptors stem from a person between 18 and 59 years old who received the Ad26.COV2.S COVID-19 vaccine or a placebo. Each CDR3 is given with its conserved first and last residue. A D gene is named only where the DNA matches it firmly. Clone size is shown for a subset of rows, as once, few, many or a class of expanded clone.

V	D	size	J	DNA	CDR3
TRBV6-6	TRBD1	-	TRBJ1-2	TGTGCCAGCAGTCCTGACAGGGGGCGCGACTATGGCTACACCTTC	CASSPDRGRDYGYTF
TRBV7-9	-	-	TRBJ2-5	TGTGCCAGCAGCATACGGGGGGCATGGGAGACCCAGTACTTC	CASSIRGAWETQYF
TRBV7-2	-	-	TRBJ2-5	TGTGCCAGCAGCCCAGGCCCCCAAGAGACCCAGTACTTC	CASSPGPQETQYF
TRBV27	-	-	TRBJ1-6	TGTGCCAGTCGATCGTTCTATAATTCACCCCTCCACTTT	CASRSFYNSPLHF
TRBV18	TRBD2	-	TRBJ2-5	TGTGCCAGCTCACCCGCCGGGGGGTCCGAAGAGACCCAGTACTTC	CASSPAGGSEETQYF
TRBV10-3	TRBD1	-	TRBJ1-6	TGTGCCATCAGGGGGGACAGGACTAATTCACCCCTCCACTTT	CAIRGDRTNSPLHF
TRBV9	-	-	TRBJ1-1	TGTGCCAGCAGCGCTGTTGGGATCTTGAACACTGAAGCTTTCTTT	CASSAVGILNTEAFF
TRBV10-3	-	once	TRBJ1-1	TGTGCCATCAGTGAGCGCCAGGGGAGTGGAAACACTGAAGCTTTCTTT	CAISERQGSGNTEAFF
TRBV7-8	-	-	TRBJ2-5	TGTGCCAGCAGTCTAGCTGGTAACCAAGAGACCCAGTACTTC	CASSLAGNQETQYF
TRBV29-1	-	-	TRBJ1-4	TGCAGCGTGGCGGGGCGGACTAATGAAAAACTGTTTTTT	CSVAGRTNEKLFF
TRBV27	-	-	TRBJ2-7	TGTGCCAGCAGTTTCCGTGGGGGGGAGCAGTACTTC	CASSFRGGEQYF
TRBV29-1	-	-	TRBJ1-4	TGCAGCGTCTCAAAAGGGGGGGAAAAACTGTTTTTT	CSVSKGGEKLFF
TRBV27	-	-	TRBJ2-7	TGTGCCAGCCGGCCGCGGCAATTCTCCTACGAGCAGTACTTC	CASRPRQFSYEQYF
TRBV6-5	-	-	TRBJ2-7	TGTGCCAGCAGCGAGGGCGGCGAGCAGTACTTC	CASSEGGEQYF
TRBV19	-	once	TRBJ1-3	TGTGCCAGTGCCGACACCTACTCTGGAAACACCATATATTTT	CASADTYSGNTIYF
TRBV5-6	TRBD1	-	TRBJ1-2	TGTGCCAGCAGCTTGTGGGACAGTGGAGGCTACACCTTC	CASSLWDSGGYTF
TRBV27	TRBD1	once	TRBJ1-1	TGTGCCACCGTGGGACAGGGGGCATCAGACACTGAAGCTTTCTTT	CATVGQGASDTEAFF